This TCR beta chain was captured by sequencing in a study of CD8 T cells in Susac syndrome. The overall study: Patients with Susac syndrome were therapy-naive, on corticosteroids, or on intravenous immunoglobulin alone at blood draw.

Findings and caveats of the study: The study's TCR sequencing and HLA analysis covered a relatively small number of individuals, and the study acknowledged this.

A remark on this clonotype: Its antigen is not known.

Germline values: CDR1 MNHEY, CDR2 SVGAGI. The CDR3 is 12 residues long. Trimming pared 0 bases from V and 11 bases from J, leaving 10 bases between. Negative isolation was applied to CD8+ and CD4+ T cells, and FACS enrichment was applied to TEMRA cells. RNA in amounts of 0.5 to 1 ug was reverse transcribed with random hexamers. TCRdb redid the calling of the immunoSEQ multiplex PCR reads with MiXCR, one entry per CDR3 protein. The sample contains some 99,000 distinct CDR3 sequences, around 94% of which appear only once. This chain connects TRBV6-5 to TRBJ1-2, with D possibly TRBD1 on 6 matching bases. The sample was CD4+ T cells from PBMCs. The source is a human donor with Susac syndrome. The CDR3 region is CASSYSRQVYTF. The CDR3 bases are TGTGCCAGCAGTTACTCGAGACAGGTTTACACCTTC.